The rows below give T cell receptor beta chains drawn from one sample of a study of shared clonotypes between healthy human individuals. Sequenced by immunoSEQ multiplex PCR; TCRdb stores in-frame clones only, minus some. The sample consists of more than 2,000,000 clones, approximately 95% of them appearing once. The sequenced sample was naive CD4+ T cells from PBMCs. The source of these receptors is a man younger than 35 in good health. Some clones in this sample may be carry-over from other donors' samples. Each CDR3 is given with its conserved first and last residue. The order of the fields is J gene, V gene, D gene, clone size, CDR3 DNA, CDR3 protein. D genes are given only for firm matches. Expanded clones get a size class; other rows say once, few or many, or leave the size out.

>TRBJ2-1|TRBV29-1|NA|NA
TGCAGCGTTGCTAACATCCTTAACAATGAGCAGTTCTTC
CSVANILNNEQFF
>TRBJ2-5|TRBV7-2|TRBD1|NA
TGTGCCAGCAGCACCACCATGTTGGGACAGGTCCGGAGATGGACCCAGTACTTC
CASSTTMLGQVRRWTQYF
>TRBJ1-2|TRBV28|NA|few
TGTGCCAGCAACTCAGTTGGCGGCTACACCTTC
CASNSVGGYTF
>TRBJ2-2|TRBV5-1|NA|NA
TGCGCCAGCAGCATTTGGGACAAGAACACCGGGGAGCTGTTTTTT
CASSIWDKNTGELFF
>TRBJ1-1|TRBV7-2|NA|NA
TGTGCCAGCAGCTTAACCACTTTTGGAGCTTTCTTT
CASSLTTFGAFF
>TRBJ2-1|TRBV5-6|TRBD2|NA
TGTGCCAGCAGCTTCGGACTAGCGGAGGGAGATGAGCAGTTCTTC
CASSFGLAEGDEQFF
>TRBJ2-7|TRBV5-1|TRBD1|NA
TGCGCCAGCAGTCCGAGGACAGGGGACTACGAGCAGTACTTC
CASSPRTGDYEQYF
>TRBJ2-7|TRBV10-3|NA|NA
TGTGCCATCAGTGACTCCCACTCGGGACATGGCTACGAGCAGTACTTC
CAISDSHSGHGYEQYF
>TRBJ2-5|TRBV19|TRBD1|NA
TGTGCCAGTAGGGCGACGGGACAGGGGATCCAAGAGACCCAGTACTTC
CASRATGQGIQETQYF
>TRBJ2-1|TRBV7-2|NA|NA
TGTGCCAGCAGCTTAGCAAGTCTTCTTAATGAGCAGTTCTTC
CASSLASLLNEQFF
>TRBJ2-7|TRBV28|NA|once
TGTGCCAGCAGTCCGTCGGGGAGCTCCTACGAGCAGTACTTC
CASSPSGSSYEQYF
>TRBJ2-2|TRBV5-1|NA|NA
TGCGCCAGCAGCCTATACCCAGGGGAGCTGTTTTTT
CASSLYPGELFF
>TRBJ1-2|TRBV10-3|NA|NA
TGTGCCATCAGTGAGTCGGCAGCAATCTATGGCTACACCTTC
CAISESAAIYGYTF
>TRBJ1-2|TRBV5-4|NA|NA
TGTGCCAGCAGCTCAGCGGGGGGCAGGTCTAACTATGGCTACACCTTC
CASSSAGGRSNYGYTF
>TRBJ1-2|TRBV15|TRBD1|NA
TGTGCCACCAGCAGTGTCGCCACAGGGGACTATGGCTACACCTTC
CATSSVATGDYGYTF
>TRBJ2-3|TRBV5-4|NA|once
TGTGCCAGCAGCTTGGGGAGGCGGGAAGCGGCTAGCACAGATACGCAGTATTTT
CASSLGRREAASTDTQYF
>TRBJ2-1|TRBV5-1|NA|NA
TGCGCCAGCAGCTTGGTAAGGGATGAGCAGTTCTTC
CASSLVRDEQFF
>TRBJ2-1|TRBV4-1|TRBD2|NA
TGCGCCAGCAGCCAAGGACGAACCATAGCGGGAGTCAATGAGCAGTTCTTC
CASSQGRTIAGVNEQFF
>TRBJ1-1|TRBV6-5|NA|NA
TGTGCCAGCAGGGCAGACCGCCAGAAGAACACTGAAGCTTTCTTT
CASRADRQKNTEAFF
>TRBJ1-3|TRBV9|NA|NA
TGTGCCAGCAGCGTAAGGGGCTCTGGAAACACCATATATTTT
CASSVRGSGNTIYF
>TRBJ1-1|TRBV5-1|NA|NA
TGCGCCAGCAGCGACGCGGGGGTCACTGAAGCTTTCTTT
CASSDAGVTEAFF
>TRBJ2-5|TRBV5-1|NA|NA
TGCGCCAGCAGCTTGCTCGCGGGACAAGAGACCCAGTACTTC
CASSLLAGQETQYF
>TRBJ1-5|TRBV6-1|TRBD1|NA
TGTGCCAGCAGTCCAATAGTGACAGGGAGTGCCCAGCATTTT
CASSPIVTGSAQHF
>TRBJ1-4|TRBV28|NA|NA
TGTGCCAGCAGTTTCCGGGACCTTGTGGAAAAACTGTTTTTT
CASSFRDLVEKLFF
>TRBJ2-5|TRBV6-6|TRBD1|once
TGTGCCAGCAGCCGCACAGGGGGCGCAGTAGAGACCCAGTACTTC
CASSRTGGAVETQYF
>TRBJ1-1|TRBV7-3|NA|NA
TGTGCCAGCAGCTTAAGCGGGGGCACGAACACTGAAGCTTTCTTT
CASSLSGGTNTEAFF
>TRBJ2-5|TRBV5-1|NA|NA
TGCGCCAGCAGCCGCGGACAGCCGCAAGAGACCCAGTACTTC
CASSRGQPQETQYF
>TRBJ1-4|TRBV7-9|NA|NA
TGTGCCAGCAGCACTCGAGCGGGCCGGGAAAAACTGTTTTTT
CASSTRAGREKLFF
>TRBJ2-7|TRBV7-3|TRBD1|NA
TGTGCCAGCAGCCCCTCGGGACAGGGTAGGCACGAGCAGTACTTC
CASSPSGQGRHEQYF
>TRBJ2-7|TRBV19|NA|NA
TGTGCCAGTAGTACCCGGGACGGCCCTTACGAGCAGTACTTC
CASSTRDGPYEQYF
>TRBJ1-2|TRBV28|NA|NA
TGTGCCAGCAGCCCCGGAGGGATTCAACTATATGGCTACACCTTC
CASSPGGIQLYGYTF
>TRBJ2-5|TRBV7-2|NA|NA
TGTGCCAGCAGCTTAAGCAGGGCCCAAGAGACCCAGTACTTC
CASSLSRAQETQYF
>TRBJ2-3|TRBV5-1|NA|NA
TGCGCCAGCAGAATGAGCCAGGGGCGCCCCACAGATACGCAGTATTTT
CASRMSQGRPTDTQYF
>TRBJ1-3|TRBV6-5|NA|NA
TGTGCCAGCAGTCGTGACAGCTCTGGAAACACCATATATTTT
CASSRDSSGNTIYF
>TRBJ1-2|TRBV18|NA|NA
TGTGCCAGCTCACCACCGGTACAACCCCATGGCTACACCTTC
CASSPPVQPHGYTF
>TRBJ2-5|TRBV10-1|TRBD2|NA
TGCGCCAGCAGTGAGGCGGGAGGCCGGGAGACCCAGTACTTC
CASSEAGGRETQYF